The 12 T cell receptor beta chains presented below share a single source sample, sequenced in a study of T cells after posttransplantation cyclophosphamide. Method: immunoSEQ multiplex PCR; TCRdb's copy keeps in-frame clones and lacks some. The sample data list 25 to 30 clones. Treatment was busulfan-fludarabine conditioning, a marrow graft, and cyclophosphamide on days +3 and +4. The material sequenced was gut tissue, taken after allogeneic stem cell transplant with posttransplant cyclophosphamide. Receptor source: a male patient aged 30 to 40 who received an allogeneic stem cell transplant from a related donor, was CMV-positive, and had acute GVHD only. Some of these T cells may belong to the graft donor.

The CDR3 bases are TGTGCCACGCCGGGACTAGGTCGGGGAGATACGCAGTATTTT. This translates into CATPGLGRGDTQYF. The chain combines TRBV9 with TRBJ2-3; 8 bases are shared with TRBD2. J was trimmed by 5 bases and V by 9 bases; bases with no gene match: 11. The CDR3 has 14 residues. Germline V gene sequence: CDR1 SGDLS, CDR2 YYNGEE.

The CDR3, as DNA: TGTGCCAGCAGTTGGGCAAGTGGGTCCTACGAGCAGTACTTC. Protein sequence: CASSWASGSYEQYF. The chain carries TRBV27 and TRBJ2-7; D unresolved. From germline, CDR1 is MNHEY and CDR2 SMNVEV (reference sequence). V lost 4 bases to trimming and J lost 1 base, with 11 bases between them. The CDR3 runs 14 residues.

The V call is TRBV4-2, the J call TRBJ1-5; 7 nucleotides line up with TRBD1. Per the germline V gene, CDR1 is LGHNA and CDR2 is YNFKEQ. With 0 bases clipped from V and 15 bases from J, the junction kept 17 bases outside the gene matches. The CDR3 runs to 16 residues. CDR3 nucleotides: TGTGCCAGCAGCCAAGATCTCGGACAGGCCTTCTCTCCCTTGCATTTT. Its translation: CASSQDLGQAFSPLHF.

This sequence joins TRBV18 and TRBJ2-6; a weak D match, TRBD1 (6 bases). This CDR3 has 19 residues. V was shortened by 5 bases and J by 5 bases, with 25 bases between the two germline ends. The germline V gene has CDR1 KGHSH and CDR2 LQKENI. The DNA of the CDR3 is TGTGCCAGCTCAAAGTTGGGGGACATTTACCAAAGTCGGGCCAACGTCCTGACTTTC. Its translation: CASSKLGDIYQSRANVLTF.

The rearrangement links TRBV7-2 to TRBJ2-3; a possible D gene is TRBD1 (5 bases). The germline CDR1 and CDR2 sequences are SGHTA and FQGNSA. This CDR3 spans 13 amino acids. V was trimmed by 0 bases and J by 5 bases, leaving 6 bases between them. As DNA, the CDR3 is TGTGCCAGCAGCTTAGCGGGGCAAGATACGCAGTATTTT. Its protein is CASSLAGQDTQYF.

CDR3 amino acids: CASSFAGQGTYEQYF. The CDR3 coding sequence is TGTGCCAGCAGCTTCGCGGGACAGGGGACCTACGAGCAGTACTTC. The chain uses TRBV7-2 and TRBJ2-7; 10 bases are a match to TRBD1. The germline gives CDR1 SGHTA, CDR2 FQGNSA. The CDR3 consists of 15 residues. V shed 3 bases, J shed 2 bases, and the junction held 4 bases outside the gene matches.

This chain links TRBV19 with TRBJ1-2; TRBD1 aligns across 8 bases. This CDR3 has 14 residues. The trim removed 8 bases at V and 5 bases at J, leaving 10 bases unmatched. Per germline, CDR1 LNHDA and CDR2 SQIVND (reference sequence). Here the CDR3 reads CASGTLGTGYGYTF. The CDR3 DNA reads TGTGCCAGTGGCACCCTTGGGACAGGTTATGGCTACACCTTC.

CDR3 DNA: TGTGCCTGGAGCCGAGGGACTAGCCCGAACACCGGGGAGCTGTTTTTT. Protein product: CAWSRGTSPNTGELFF. The chain is built from TRBV30 and TRBJ2-2, with 9 nucleotides matching TRBD2. V trimming: 3 bases; J trimming: 0 bases; junction bases outside the gene matches: 5. The CDR3 is 16 amino acids. Germline V gene data show CDR1 as GTSNPN and CDR2 as SVGIG (reference sequence).

This clone was found once. This chain connects TRBV5-6 to TRBJ1-2; 8 nucleotides line up with TRBD1. V dropped 5 bases and J dropped 6; count of bases not matched to a gene: 3. CDR1 is SGHDT and CDR2 is YYEEEE in the germline V gene. The CDR3 totals 12 residues. CDR3 nucleotide sequence: TGTGCCAGCAGGATACAGGGGGATGGCTACACCTTC. Translation gives CASRIQGDGYTF.

The chain recombines TRBV6-6 with TRBJ1-2; 10 bases match TRBD1. This CDR3 is 15 amino acids long. Germline V lookup: CDR1 MNHNY, CDR2 SVGAGI (reference sequence). J lost 3 bases, V lost 2 bases, and 3 bases had no gene match. CDR3 protein: CASSYGTGVDYGYTF. CDR3 sequence (DNA): TGTGCCAGCAGTTACGGGACAGGGGTGGACTATGGCTACACCTTC.

This rearrangement joins TRBV22-1 to TRBJ2-6; no check of the table's D call, TRBD1, against the DNA was made. TRBV22-1 constitutes a pseudogene. This CDR3 has 18 residues. The CDR3 is CPGSRLRNEQSRANVLTF. The CDR3 DNA reads as TGTCCTGGGAGCCGTTTACGAAACGAACAAAGTCGGGCCAACGTCCTGACTTTC.

The chain joins TRBV21-1 to TRBJ1-3. TRBV21-1 is designated a pseudogene. There are 17 residues in the CDR3. The CDR3: CASRPLLATTRRNTIYF. In DNA form, the CDR3 reads TGTGCCAGCAGACCTCTACTAGCTACAACACGACGAAACACCATATATTTT.